This is a list of T cell receptor beta chains from one sample in a study of blood T cells in healthy people across ages. TCRdb used MiXCR to reprocess the 5' RACE reads, holding one entry per CDR3 protein. This table holds approximately 730,000 distinct CDR3 sequences, around 40% found once. Sequencing input: blood. The receptors here all came from a woman between 55 and 75 years old in good health. CDR3s include the opening cysteine and the closing phenylalanine or tryptophan. A D gene is named only where the DNA matches it firmly. Size is stated for part of the rows, as once, few or many counts, or as a class when the clone is expanded.

j_gene: TRBJ2-7
d_gene: TRBD2
v_gene: TRBV4-2
len: 15
abundance: NA
CDR3nt: TGTGCCAGCAGCCTTTGGCTAGCGGGGCACTACGAGCAGTACTTC
CDR3aa: CASSLWLAGHYEQYF

j_gene: TRBJ2-7
d_gene: TRBD1
v_gene: TRBV7-2
len: 14
abundance: few
CDR3nt: TGTGCCAGCAGCTCCTTGGACAGGAGGTACGAGCAGTACTTC
CDR3aa: CASSSLDRRYEQYF

j_gene: TRBJ1-1
d_gene: NA
v_gene: TRBV29-1
len: 12
abundance: NA
CDR3nt: TGCAGCGTTGACACCTGGGCTGCTGAAGCTTTCTTT
CDR3aa: CSVDTWAAEAFF

j_gene: TRBJ2-7
d_gene: NA
v_gene: TRBV5-1
len: 13
abundance: NA
CDR3nt: TGCGCCAGCAGCAACCAGGGAGCCAACGAGCAGTACTTC
CDR3aa: CASSNQGANEQYF

j_gene: TRBJ1-4
d_gene: NA
v_gene: TRBV29-1
len: 11
abundance: few
CDR3nt: TGCAGCGTTGTTACTAATGAAAAACTGTTTTTT
CDR3aa: CSVVTNEKLFF

j_gene: TRBJ2-3
d_gene: NA
v_gene: TRBV9
len: 15
abundance: NA
CDR3nt: TGTGCCAGCAGCGTAGATGGCATCTGGGCAGATACGCAGTATTTT
CDR3aa: CASSVDGIWADTQYF

j_gene: TRBJ1-4
d_gene: TRBD1
v_gene: TRBV10-3
len: 15
abundance: few
CDR3nt: TGTGCCATCAGTGACAGGACAGGGTCTAATGAAAAACTGTTTTTT
CDR3aa: CAISDRTGSNEKLFF

j_gene: TRBJ2-1
d_gene: NA
v_gene: TRBV6-5
len: 12
abundance: NA
CDR3nt: TGTGCCAGCAGGCGGGTCCCCGAAAGGCAGTTCTTC
CDR3aa: CASRRVPERQFF

j_gene: TRBJ2-1
d_gene: TRBD1
v_gene: TRBV12-3/TRBV12-4
len: 17
abundance: NA
CDR3nt: TGTGCCAGCAGTTTAGCGCACGGGGACAGCTCCTACAATGAGCAGTTCTTC
CDR3aa: CASSLAHGDSSYNEQFF

j_gene: TRBJ2-3
d_gene: NA
v_gene: TRBV12-3/TRBV12-4
len: 13
abundance: NA
CDR3nt: TGTGCCAGCAGACCTCAGGGGTTAGATACGCAGTATTTT
CDR3aa: CASRPQGLDTQYF

j_gene: TRBJ1-1
d_gene: NA
v_gene: TRBV6-2/TRBV6-3
len: 13
abundance: NA
CDR3nt: TGTGCCAGCAGTTCCCTCGTGAGGACTGAAGCTTTCTTT
CDR3aa: CASSSLVRTEAFF

j_gene: TRBJ1-5
d_gene: NA
v_gene: TRBV10-1
len: 13
abundance: few
CDR3nt: TGCGCCAGCAGTGACAGTTGGGATCAGCCCCAGCATTTT
CDR3aa: CASSDSWDQPQHF

j_gene: TRBJ1-4
d_gene: NA
v_gene: TRBV5-1
len: 14
abundance: NA
CDR3nt: TGCGCCAGCAGCCAACGGGCGGCCGGAGAAAAACTGTTTTTT
CDR3aa: CASSQRAAGEKLFF

j_gene: TRBJ2-1
d_gene: TRBD2
v_gene: TRBV6-2/TRBV6-3
len: 15
abundance: few
CDR3nt: TGTGCCAGCAGTCACCCGACTAGCCCCTACAATGAGCAGTTCTTC
CDR3aa: CASSHPTSPYNEQFF

j_gene: TRBJ2-7
d_gene: NA
v_gene: TRBV4-3
len: 11
abundance: NA
CDR3nt: TGCGCCAGCGGCCAGGGCGCGGAGCAGTACTTC
CDR3aa: CASGQGAEQYF

j_gene: TRBJ1-6
d_gene: TRBD1
v_gene: TRBV4-3
len: 14
abundance: NA
CDR3nt: TGCGCCAGCAGAGTGGACAGGAATAATTCACCCCTCCACTTT
CDR3aa: CASRVDRNNSPLHF

j_gene: TRBJ2-1
d_gene: TRBD2
v_gene: TRBV7-9
len: 16
abundance: NA
CDR3nt: TGTGCCGGCAGCTTACTACTAGCGTCCCAGGGTGATGAGCAGTTCTTC
CDR3aa: CAGSLLLASQGDEQFF